This entry is about one TCR beta chain. As processed by the authors: Amplification of reference gene primers provided the estimated nucleated cell counts. Some clones are missing from TCRdb's copy, which holds only in-frame ones; the method was immunoSEQ multiplex PCR. The DNA was the basis for D and trimming; V, J and clone size are from that table. The profile shows some 99,000 clones, around 75% of them singletons. The data belong to a study of blood T cell repertoires in COVID-19. Whole-study context: Whether acute or convalescent, the COVID-19 samples came from the United States, Italy and Spain. T cells, B-cell-depleted T cells, or PBMCs provided the cDNA or gDNA that served as material.

V was cut by 0 bases and J by 6 bases, with 15 bases left in between. The CDR3 runs 16 residues. From germline, CDR1 is SGHTA and CDR2 FQGNSA. The genes are TRBV7-2 and TRBJ2-4; a possible D gene is TRBD1 (5 bases). The TCR originated in a man aged 65-85 years with acute or convalescent COVID-19. Sequencing was done on a sample of peripheral blood. DNA for the CDR3: TGTGCCAGCAGCTTAGCCGTCGACAGCGCAAGAAACATTCAGTACTTC. Its protein product is CASSLAVDSARNIQYF. The full variable domain, in which reference TRBV7-2 and TRBJ2-4 provide the parts outside the CDR3, is GAGVSQSPSNKVTEKGKDVELRCDPISGHTALYWYRQSLGQGLEFLIYFQGNSAPDKSGLPSDRFSAERTGGSVSTLTIQRTQQEDSAVYLCASSLAVDSARNIQYFGAGTRLSVL.